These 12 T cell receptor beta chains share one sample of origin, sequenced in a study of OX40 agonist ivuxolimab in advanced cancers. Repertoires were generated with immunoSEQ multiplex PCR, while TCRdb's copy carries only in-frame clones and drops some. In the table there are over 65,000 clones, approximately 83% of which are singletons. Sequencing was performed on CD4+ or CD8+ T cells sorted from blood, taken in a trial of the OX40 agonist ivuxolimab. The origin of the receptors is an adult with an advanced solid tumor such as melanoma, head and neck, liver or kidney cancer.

CDR3 DNA sequence: TGTGCCAGCAGGGTGGGGGGGGAGACCCAGTACTTC. Protein product: CASRVGGETQYF. The V call is TRBV6-1, the J call TRBJ2-5; TRBD2 agrees at 7 bases. Germline assignment: CDR1 MNHNS and CDR2 SASEGT. V lost 6 bases and J lost 5; bases outside the gene matches: 3. The CDR3 sequence is 12 residues long.

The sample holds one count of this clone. The CDR3 protein is CASSSTGTGPPLHF. The CDR3 DNA is TGTGCCAGCAGTTCAACCGGGACAGGGCCACCCCTCCACTTT. The genes are TRBV6-5 and TRBJ1-6, with TRBD1 matching 9 bases. This CDR3 spans 14 amino acids. Germline CDR1 and CDR2: MNHEY and SVGAGI. Unmatched junction bases numbered 6, after V lost 4 bases and J lost 11 bases.

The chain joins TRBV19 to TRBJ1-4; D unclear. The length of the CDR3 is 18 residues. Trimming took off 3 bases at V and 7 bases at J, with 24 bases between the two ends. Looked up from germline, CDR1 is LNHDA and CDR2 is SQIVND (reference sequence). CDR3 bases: TGTGCCAGTAGTATTGTGGGAGACTATATCAAAACGGGTGAAAAACTGTTTTTT. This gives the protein CASSIVGDYIKTGEKLFF.

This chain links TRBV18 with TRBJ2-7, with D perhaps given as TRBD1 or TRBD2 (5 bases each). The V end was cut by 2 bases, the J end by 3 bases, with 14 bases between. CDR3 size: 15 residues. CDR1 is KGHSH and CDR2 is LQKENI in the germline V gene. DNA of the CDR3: TGTGCCAGCTCACCATCGGGACGAGAGATCTACGAGCAGTACTTC. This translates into CASSPSGREIYEQYF.

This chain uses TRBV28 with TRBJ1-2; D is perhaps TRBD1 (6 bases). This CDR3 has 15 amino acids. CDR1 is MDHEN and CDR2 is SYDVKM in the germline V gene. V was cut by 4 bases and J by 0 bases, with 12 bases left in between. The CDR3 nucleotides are TGTGCCAGCAGTTCAGGGGTCTTTTCTAACTATGGCTACACCTTC. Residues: CASSSGVFSNYGYTF.

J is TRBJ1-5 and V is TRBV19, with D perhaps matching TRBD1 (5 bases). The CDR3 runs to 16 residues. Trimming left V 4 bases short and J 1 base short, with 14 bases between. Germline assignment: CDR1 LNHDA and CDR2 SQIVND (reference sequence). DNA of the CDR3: TGTGCCAGTAGTACCTATAGCGGGGGGAGCAATCAGCCCCAGCATTTT. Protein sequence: CASSTYSGGSNQPQHF.

Here the CDR3 DNA reads TGTGCCAGCCTGCACATCTCCTACAATGAGCAGTTCTTC. It yields the protein CASLHISYNEQFF. The chain uses TRBV6-1 and TRBJ2-1; D is ambiguous. The CDR3 loop spans 13 amino acids. Trimming shortened V by 8 bases and J by 0 bases, and 8 bases separated the two germline ends. Germline V gene lookup returns CDR1 MNHNS and CDR2 SASEGT.

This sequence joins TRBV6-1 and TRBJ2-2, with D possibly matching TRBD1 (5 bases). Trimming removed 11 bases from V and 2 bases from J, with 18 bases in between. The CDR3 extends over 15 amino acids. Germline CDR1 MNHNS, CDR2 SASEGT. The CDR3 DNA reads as TGTGCCGCAGCACTGAGAACAGGAAACACCGGGGAGCTGTTTTTT. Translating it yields CAAALRTGNTGELFF.

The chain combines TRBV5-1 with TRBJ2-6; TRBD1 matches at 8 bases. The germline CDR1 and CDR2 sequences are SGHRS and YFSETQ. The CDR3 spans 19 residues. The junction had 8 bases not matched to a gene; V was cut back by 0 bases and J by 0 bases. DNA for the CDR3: TGCGCCAGCAGCTTGGCGCCAGGGGGCACCAACTCTGGGGCCAACGTCCTGACTTTC. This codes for CASSLAPGGTNSGANVLTF.

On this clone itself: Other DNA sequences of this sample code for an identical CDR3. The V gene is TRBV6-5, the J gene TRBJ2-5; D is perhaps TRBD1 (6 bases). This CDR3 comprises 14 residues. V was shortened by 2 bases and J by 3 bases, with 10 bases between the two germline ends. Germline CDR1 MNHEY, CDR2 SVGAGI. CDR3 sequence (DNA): TGTGCCAGCAGTTACGGGGCAGGGGAAGAGACCCAGTACTTC. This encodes CASSYGAGEETQYF.

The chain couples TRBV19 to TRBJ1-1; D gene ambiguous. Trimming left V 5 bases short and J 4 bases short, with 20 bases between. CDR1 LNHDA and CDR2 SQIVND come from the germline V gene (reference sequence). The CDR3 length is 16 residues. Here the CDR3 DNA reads TGTGCCAGTAGTCCTACTCGGTCGCGGGGAGGCACTGAAGCTTTCTTT. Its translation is CASSPTRSRGGTEAFF.

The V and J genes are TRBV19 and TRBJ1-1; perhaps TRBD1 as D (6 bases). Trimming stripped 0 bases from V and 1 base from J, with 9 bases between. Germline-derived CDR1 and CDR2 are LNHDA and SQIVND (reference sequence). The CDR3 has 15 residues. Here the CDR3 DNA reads TGTGCCAGTAGTATAGAGACGGGACAGAACACTGAAGCTTTCTTT. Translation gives CASSIETGQNTEAFF.